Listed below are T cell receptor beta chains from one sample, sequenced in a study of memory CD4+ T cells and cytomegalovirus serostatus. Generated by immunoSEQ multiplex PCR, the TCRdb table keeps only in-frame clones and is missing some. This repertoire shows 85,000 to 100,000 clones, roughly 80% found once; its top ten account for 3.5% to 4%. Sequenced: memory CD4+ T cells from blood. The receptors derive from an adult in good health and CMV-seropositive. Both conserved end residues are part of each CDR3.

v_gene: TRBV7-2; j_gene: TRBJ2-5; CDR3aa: CASGTQGAGETQYF
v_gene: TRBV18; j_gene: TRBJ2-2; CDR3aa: CASSPGGVTDPGELFF
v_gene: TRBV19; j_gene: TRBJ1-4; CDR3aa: CASSIRHGEKLFF
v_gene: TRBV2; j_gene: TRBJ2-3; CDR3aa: CASVGGTDTQYF
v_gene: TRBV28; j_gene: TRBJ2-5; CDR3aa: CASSLSGGRGTQYF
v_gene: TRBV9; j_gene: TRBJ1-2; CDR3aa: CASSGNRVGYGYTF
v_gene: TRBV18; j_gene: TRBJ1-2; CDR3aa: CASSPTGQPVYGYTF
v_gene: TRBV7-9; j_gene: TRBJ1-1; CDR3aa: CASSLQQGGTEAFF
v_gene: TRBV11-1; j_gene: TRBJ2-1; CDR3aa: CASSLGLAGVEDSRFF
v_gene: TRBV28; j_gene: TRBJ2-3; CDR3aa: CASRTSLNRGRVAFSTDTQYF
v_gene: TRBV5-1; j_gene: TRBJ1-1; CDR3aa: CASSKNRGNTEAFF
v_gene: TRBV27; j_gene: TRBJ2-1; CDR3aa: CASSPGNNEQFF
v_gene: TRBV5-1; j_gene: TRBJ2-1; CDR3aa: CASSLVGEQFF
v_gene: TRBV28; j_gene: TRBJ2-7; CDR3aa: CASSLVDKRVEQYF
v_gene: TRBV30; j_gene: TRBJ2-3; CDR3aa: CAWSVGGVGTDTQYF
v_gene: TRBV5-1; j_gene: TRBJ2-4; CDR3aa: CASSLMTEPGNIQYF
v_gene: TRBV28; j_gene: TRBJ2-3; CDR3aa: CASSPTDTQYF
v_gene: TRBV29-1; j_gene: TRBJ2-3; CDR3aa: CSGETQGGTDTQYF
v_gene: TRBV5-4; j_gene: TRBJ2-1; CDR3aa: CASSPGLAESWNEQFF
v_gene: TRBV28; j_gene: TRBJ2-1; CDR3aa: CASSLVGAGVVFF
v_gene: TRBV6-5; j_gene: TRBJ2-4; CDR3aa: CASSSQPGRAKNIQYF
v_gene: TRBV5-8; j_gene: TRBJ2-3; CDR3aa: CASSSRLARGTDTQYF
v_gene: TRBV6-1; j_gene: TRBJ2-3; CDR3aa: CASSEFSRGGTDTQYF
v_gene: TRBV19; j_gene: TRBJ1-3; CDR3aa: CASSPDRRKLGNTIYF
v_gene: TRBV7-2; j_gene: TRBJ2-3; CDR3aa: CASSLAGRLAGADTQYF
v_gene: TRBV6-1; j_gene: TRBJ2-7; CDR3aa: CASKGQPLTYEQYF
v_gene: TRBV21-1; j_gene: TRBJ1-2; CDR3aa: CASTCIPGNLNYGYTF